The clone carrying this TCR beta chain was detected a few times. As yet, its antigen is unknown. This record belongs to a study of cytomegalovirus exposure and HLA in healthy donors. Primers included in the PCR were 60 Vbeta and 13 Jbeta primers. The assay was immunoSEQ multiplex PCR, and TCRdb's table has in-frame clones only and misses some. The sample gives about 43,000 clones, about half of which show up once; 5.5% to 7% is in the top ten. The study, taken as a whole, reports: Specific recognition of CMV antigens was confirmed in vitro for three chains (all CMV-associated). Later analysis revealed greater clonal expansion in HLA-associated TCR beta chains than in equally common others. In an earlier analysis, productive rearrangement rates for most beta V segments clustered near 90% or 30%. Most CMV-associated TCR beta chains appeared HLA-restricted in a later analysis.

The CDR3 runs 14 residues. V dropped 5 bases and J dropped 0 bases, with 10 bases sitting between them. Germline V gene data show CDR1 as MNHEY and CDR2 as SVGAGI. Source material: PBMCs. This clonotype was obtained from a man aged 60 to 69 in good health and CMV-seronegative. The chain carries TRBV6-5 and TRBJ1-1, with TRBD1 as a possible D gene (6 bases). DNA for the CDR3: TGTGCCAGCAGTGGAGGACAGCTGAACACTGAAGCTTTCTTT. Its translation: CASSGGQLNTEAFF.